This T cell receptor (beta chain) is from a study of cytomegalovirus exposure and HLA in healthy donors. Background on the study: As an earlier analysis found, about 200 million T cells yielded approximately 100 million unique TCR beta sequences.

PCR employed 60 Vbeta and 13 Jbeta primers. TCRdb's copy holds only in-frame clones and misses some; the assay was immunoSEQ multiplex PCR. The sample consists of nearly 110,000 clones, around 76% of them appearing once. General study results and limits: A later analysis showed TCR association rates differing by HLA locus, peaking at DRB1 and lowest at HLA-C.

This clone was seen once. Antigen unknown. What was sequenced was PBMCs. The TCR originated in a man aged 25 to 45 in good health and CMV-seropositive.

The CDR3 reads CASSSGRAAGETQYF. The CDR3 coding sequence is TGCGCCAGCAGCAGCGGACGGGCGGCTGGGGAGACCCAGTACTTC. The V call is TRBV5-1, the J call TRBJ2-5; D possibly corresponds to TRBD2 (5 bases). This CDR3 is 15 amino acids long. V lost 4 bases and J lost 5, with 18 bases in between. Germline CDR1 SGHRS, CDR2 YFSETQ.